These 28 T cell receptor beta chains share one sample of origin, sequenced in a study of regulatory T cells in long-lasting Graves disease. Time point given: persistent/refractory GD, antithyroid drugs over 5 years with positive TRAb. The TCR library was made from RNA extracted from PBMCs. TCR beta libraries were built with iRepertoire HTBI primers and Arm-PCR of CDR3 regions. TCRdb reanalysed the multiplex PCR reads using MiXCR and keeps one entry per CDR3 protein. The sample lists 420,000 or so distinct CDR3 sequences, roughly a quarter seen once, with approximately 26% in the top ten. The sample here was peripheral blood mononuclear cells (PBMCs), taken when the disease was refractory, from a patient treated with antithyroid drugs. Receptor source: a female donor with Graves disease.

The chain is built from TRBV25-1 and TRBJ2-1; 8 nucleotides line up with TRBD2. Germline CDR1 reads MGHDK; CDR2 reads SYGVNS. Trimming took 6 bases from V and 7 from J; bases not matched to a gene: 11. CDR3 length equals 15 residues. The CDR3 protein is CASSFGSGSENEQFF. The CDR3 DNA reads TGTGCCAGCAGCTTTGGGAGCGGGAGTGAGAATGAGCAGTTCTTC. The full variable domain, its missing parts supplied by reference TRBV25-1 and TRBJ2-1, is EADIYQTPRYLVIGTGKKITLECSQTMGHDKMYWYQQDPGMELHLIHYSYGVNSTEKGDLSSESTVSRIRTEHFPLTLESARPSHTSQYLCASSFGSGSENEQFFGPGTRLTVL.

The V gene is TRBV7-9, the J gene TRBJ2-5; D is unresolved. This CDR3 comprises 15 residues. Germline V CDR1 and CDR2: SEHNR, FQNEAQ (reference sequence). The V end was cut by 4 bases, the J end by 5 bases, with 17 bases between. CDR3 in amino acids: CASSSPGGVGETQYF. The CDR3 coding sequence is TGTGCCAGCAGCTCCCCCGGCGGCGTGGGGGAGACCCAGTACTTC. Drawing the rest from reference TRBV7-9 and TRBJ2-5, the complete variable domain is DTGVSQNPRHKITKRGQNVTFRCDPISEHNRLYWYRQTLGQGPEFLTYFQNEAQLEKSRLLSDRFSAERPKGSFSTLEIQRTEQGDSAMYLCASSSPGGVGETQYFGPGTRLLVL.

The sample holds a few counts of this clonotype. The chain has TRBV7-6 and TRBJ2-7; 12 bases are shared with TRBD2. The V gene end was trimmed by 2 bases and the J gene end by 1 base; junction bases not matched to a gene: 9. From germline, CDR1 is SGHVS and CDR2 FNYEAQ. The CDR3 totals 18 residues. The CDR3 DNA reads TGTGCCAGCAGCTTACTAGCGGGAGGGACGTCTAAATCCTACGAGCAGTACTTC. It yields the protein CASSLLAGGTSKSYEQYF.

The rearrangement joins TRBV7-2 to TRBJ2-7; D possibly corresponds to TRBD1 (5 bases). Germline-derived CDR1 and CDR2 are SGHTA and FQGNSA. This CDR3 region has 14 residues. V was cut by 5 bases and J by 0 bases, with 11 bases left in between. In DNA, the CDR3 is TGTGCCAGCAGCCCCGGACACCTCTCCTACGAGCAGTACTTC. Translating it yields CASSPGHLSYEQYF.

This clonotype appeared many times. This chain connects TRBV12-3 or TRBV12-4 to TRBJ2-7; 12 bases agree with TRBD2. After removal of 3 bases from V and 3 bases from J, the junction contained 0 bases not matched to a gene. The CDR3 covers 14 residues. The CDR3 region is CASSLTSGSYEQYF. The DNA of the CDR3 is TGTGCCAGCAGTTTGACTAGCGGGAGCTACGAGCAGTACTTC.

This clonotype has just one count. This chain links TRBV5-1 with TRBJ2-1, with unresolved D. Germline lookup yields CDR1 SGHRS and CDR2 YFSETQ. Trimming pared 4 bases from V and 2 bases from J, leaving 16 bases between. This CDR3 region has 16 residues. CDR3 sequence: CASSPRTRRTYNEQFF. In DNA, the CDR3 is TGCGCCAGCAGCCCGCGAACCAGAAGGACCTACAATGAGCAGTTCTTC.

This clonotype has at least ten counts. This chain uses TRBV5-1 with TRBJ1-2, with 9 bases aligning to TRBD1. V gave up 4 bases and J gave up 2 bases; unmatched junction bases: 3. This CDR3 has 14 amino acids. The V gene's germline CDR1 is SGHRS and CDR2 YFSETQ. The CDR3 DNA is TGCGCCAGCAGCCGAGGACAGGGGAACTATGGCTACACCTTC. This encodes CASSRGQGNYGYTF. Variable domain in full (rest from reference TRBV5-1 and TRBJ1-2): KAGVTQTPRYLIKTRGQQVTLSCSPISGHRSVSWYQQTPGQGLQFLFEYFSETQRNKGNFPGRFSGRQFSNSRSEMNVSTLELGDSALYLCASSRGQGNYGYTFGSGTRLTVV.

This chain links TRBV20-1 with TRBJ1-2; TRBD1 agrees at 8 bases. Germline CDR1 and CDR2: DFQATT and SNEGSKA (reference sequence). The junction had 24 bases not matched to a gene; V was cut back by 5 bases and J by 7 bases. This CDR3 contains 18 residues. CDR3 region: CSAWVDGTGTAVIGGYTF. CDR3 DNA: TGCAGTGCTTGGGTAGACGGGACAGGAACCGCAGTGATAGGTGGCTACACCTTC.

This clonotype was seen many times. The chain couples TRBV2 to TRBJ1-4, with TRBD1 matching 10 bases. CDR3 length: 14 amino acids. V gave up 1 base and J gave up 10 bases; unmatched junction bases: 3. Germline V gene data show CDR1 as SNHLY and CDR2 as FYNNEI. The CDR3 protein is CASSEGTGGGKLFF. DNA of the CDR3: TGTGCCAGCAGTGAAGGGACAGGGGGAGGAAAACTGTTTTTT. Looking up the rest from reference TRBV2 and TRBJ1-4 gives the full variable domain: EPEVTQTPSHQVTQMGQEVILRCVPISNHLYFYWYRQILGQKVEFLVSFYNNEISEKSEIFDDQFSVERPDGSNFTLKIRSTKLEDSAMYFCASSEGTGGGKLFFGSGTQLSVL.

V usage is TRBV19 and J usage is TRBJ2-5; 7 bases agree with TRBD1. The germline V gene has CDR1 LNHDA and CDR2 SQIVND (reference sequence). This CDR3 is 16 amino acids long. After removal of 4 bases from V and 5 bases from J, the junction contained 13 bases not matched to a gene. The CDR3 loop reads CASSTRTGTVEETQYF. The CDR3 nucleotides are TGTGCCAGTAGTACCCGGACCGGGACAGTGGAGGAGACCCAGTACTTC.

This clonotype was observed a few times. The chain carries TRBV29-1 and TRBJ2-7, with D hard to call. The CDR3 has 11 amino acids. Trimming removed 7 bases at V and 6 bases at J, with 13 bases between. Germline values: CDR1 SQVTM, CDR2 ANQGSEA. CDR3: CSAGLSFEQYF. In nucleotides, the CDR3 is TGCAGCGCTGGGCTTAGTTTCGAGCAGTACTTC.

This clonotype showed up many times. The chain links TRBV28 to TRBJ2-7; a possible D gene is TRBD1 (6 bases). V dropped 4 bases and J dropped 0 bases, with 16 bases sitting between them. Germline CDR1 and CDR2: MDHEN and SYDVKM. This CDR3 has 16 amino acids. The CDR3 coding sequence is TGTGCCAGCAGTTCCCGTCGGACAGCCCACTCCTACGAGCAGTACTTC. Amino acid sequence: CASSSRRTAHSYEQYF.

This chain joins TRBV29-1 and TRBJ2-7; D uncertain. V lost 3 bases and J 0 bases, leaving 9 bases between the germline ends. This CDR3 is built from 13 residues. CDR1 SQVTM and CDR2 ANQGSEA come from the germline V gene. CDR3 in amino acids: CSVETDASYEQYF. CDR3 nucleotides: TGCAGCGTTGAGACGGATGCCTCCTACGAGCAGTACTTC.

The table lists this clonotype with many counts. Relative to the germline gene, one junction end is altered; a read error may explain this. The J gene is TRBJ1-1, the V gene TRBV5-1; D is undetermined. The CDR3 consists of 12 residues. Germline V gives CDR1 SGHRS, CDR2 YFSETQ. DNA for the CDR3: TGTGCCAGCAGCTTAGCTAACACTGAAGCTTTCTTT. It translates to CASSLANTEAFF.

Details on this clonotype: A much larger clonotype is one base distant, so this may be a read error. V is TRBV6-2 or TRBV6-3 and J is TRBJ1-2; D unclear. Germline V gene sequence: CDR1 MNHEY, CDR2 SVGEGT. V was shortened by 7 bases and J by 7 bases, with 16 bases between the two germline ends. This CDR3 spans 13 amino acids. CDR3 DNA: TGTGCCAGCACCCCGGGAGGACGACTTGGCTACACCTTC. Translated, it gives CASTPGGRLGYTF.

This clonotype was seen more than once but under ten times. The rearrangement links TRBV10-3 to TRBJ2-7, with TRBD1 matching over 8 bases. The germline V gene encodes CDR1 ENHRY and CDR2 SYGVKD. The V segment lost 8 bases and the J segment 5 bases; nucleotides outside the gene matches: 11. The CDR3 length is 14 residues. DNA for the CDR3: TGTGCCATCGATGGAGACAGGGGCTCGCACGAGCAGTACTTC. It encodes CAIDGDRGSHEQYF.

The chain couples TRBV15 to TRBJ2-5; 7 bases are a match to TRBD2. The CDR3 runs to 16 residues. Germline assignment: CDR1 LNHNV and CDR2 YYDKDF (reference sequence). V lost 4 bases, J lost 3 bases, and 11 bases stayed unmatched. CDR3 region: CATSTLAMAGEETQYF. CDR3 nucleotides: TGTGCCACCAGCACCCTAGCTATGGCGGGAGAAGAGACCCAGTACTTC.

The chain links TRBV30 to TRBJ1-6; D not resolved. The germline V gene encodes CDR1 GTSNPN and CDR2 SVGIG (reference sequence). V lost 0 bases, J lost 7 bases, and 10 bases lay in between. CDR3 size: 14 residues. In DNA form, the CDR3 reads TGTGCCTGGAGTGTGGGTGGGAGGAATTCACCCCTCCACTTT. Translation gives CAWSVGGRNSPLHF.

This clonotype appeared a few times. The rearrangement joins TRBV20-1 to TRBJ1-2; D possibly corresponds to TRBD1 (5 bases). Germline lookup yields CDR1 DFQATT and CDR2 SNEGSKA (reference sequence). The CDR3 extends over 14 amino acids. V lost 0 bases and J 7 bases, leaving 15 bases between the germline ends. This chain's CDR3 is CSAREGGTWGGYTF. DNA for the CDR3: TGCAGTGCTAGAGAGGGCGGGACCTGGGGTGGCTACACCTTC.

In regard to this clonotype: This likely traces to a read error, being one base from a far larger clone. This chain connects TRBV11-3 to TRBJ2-5, with D uncertain. The germline V gene encodes CDR1 SGHNT and CDR2 YENEEA. The CDR3 covers 14 residues. CDR3 protein: CASSSDTYQESQYF. CDR3 DNA: TGTGCCAGCAGCTCCGACACTTACCAAGAGTCCCAGTACTTC.

This clonotype was counted ten times or more. The V call is TRBV15, the J call TRBJ1-2; D might be TRBD1 (5 bases). The CDR3 is made up of 15 amino acids. V was trimmed by 0 bases and J by 6 bases, leaving 14 bases between them. CDR1 and CDR2 (germline): LNHNV, YYDKDF (reference sequence). The CDR3 DNA is TGTGCCACCAGCAGAGAGGCAGGGTCTATCGATGGCTACACCTTC. Its translation is CATSREAGSIDGYTF.

This rearrangement joins TRBV28 to TRBJ2-7; 8 bases line up with TRBD2. CDR3 length: 14 residues. The V and J ends lost 5 bases and 5 bases, in that order; junction bases with no gene match: 8. The germline gives CDR1 MDHEN, CDR2 SYDVKM. Here the CDR3 DNA reads TGTGCCAGCAGTGCCCCGGGACTAGGGAACGAGCAGTACTTC. This codes for CASSAPGLGNEQYF.

A few counts support this clonotype. This rearrangement joins TRBV19 to TRBJ2-7; 10 bases are shared with TRBD2. CDR1 LNHDA and CDR2 SQIVND come from the germline V gene (reference sequence). This CDR3 is 15 amino acids long. Trimming at V came to 4 bases and at J to 5 bases, leaving 8 bases not matched to a gene. Here the CDR3 DNA reads TGTGCCAGTAGTAGAAGCGGGAGGGCCGTAAACGAGCAGTACTTC. Translated: CASSRSGRAVNEQYF.

V is TRBV9 and J is TRBJ1-2; D possibly corresponds to TRBD1 (5 bases). Germline V gives CDR1 SGDLS, CDR2 YYNGEE. The CDR3 is 17 amino acids. V was cut by 4 bases and J by 3 bases, with 22 bases left in between. The CDR3 spells CASSPRSQTETDYGYTF. In nucleotides, the CDR3 is TGTGCCAGCAGCCCCCGTTCCCAGACAGAGACGGACTATGGCTACACCTTC.

Only a few counts were recorded for this clonotype. The J gene is TRBJ1-1, the V gene TRBV10-3; D is unclear. The CDR3 extends over 14 amino acids. Trimming stripped 0 bases from V and 4 bases from J, with 9 bases between. CDR1 is ENHRY, CDR2 SYGVKD, per germline. The CDR3, as DNA: TGTGCCATCAGTGAGTCAGCCAGGCCCACTGAAGCTTTCTTT. Translating gives CAISESARPTEAFF.

This clonotype was observed a few times. The V and J genes are TRBV20-1 and TRBJ2-7, with D possibly being TRBD2 (6 bases). The V end was cut by 3 bases, the J end by 0 bases, with 15 bases between. The CDR3 has 15 amino acids. Germline CDR1 reads DFQATT; CDR2 reads SNEGSKA (reference sequence). The CDR3 DNA is TGCAGTGCTAGTGTTTCCTGGCGGGACTCCTACGAGCAGTACTTC. This sequence encodes CSASVSWRDSYEQYF.

The chain recombines TRBV5-4 with TRBJ1-1; D is unclear. The V end lost 2 bases, the J end lost 0 bases, and 5 bases lay between the germline ends. Germline lookup yields CDR1 SGHNT and CDR2 YYREEE (reference sequence). This CDR3 is 13 amino acids long. The CDR3 loop reads CASSFELNTEAFF. The DNA of the CDR3 is TGTGCCAGCAGCTTCGAGTTGAACACTGAAGCTTTCTTT.

V gene TRBV6-1 combines with J gene TRBJ1-5; TRBD1 matches at 8 bases. With 6 bases clipped from V and 6 bases from J, the junction kept 7 bases outside the gene matches. CDR1 MNHNS and CDR2 SASEGT come from the germline V gene. This CDR3 comprises 14 residues. CDR3: CASRNTGGTQPQHF. CDR3 DNA sequence: TGTGCCAGCAGGAATACAGGGGGGACTCAGCCCCAGCATTTT.